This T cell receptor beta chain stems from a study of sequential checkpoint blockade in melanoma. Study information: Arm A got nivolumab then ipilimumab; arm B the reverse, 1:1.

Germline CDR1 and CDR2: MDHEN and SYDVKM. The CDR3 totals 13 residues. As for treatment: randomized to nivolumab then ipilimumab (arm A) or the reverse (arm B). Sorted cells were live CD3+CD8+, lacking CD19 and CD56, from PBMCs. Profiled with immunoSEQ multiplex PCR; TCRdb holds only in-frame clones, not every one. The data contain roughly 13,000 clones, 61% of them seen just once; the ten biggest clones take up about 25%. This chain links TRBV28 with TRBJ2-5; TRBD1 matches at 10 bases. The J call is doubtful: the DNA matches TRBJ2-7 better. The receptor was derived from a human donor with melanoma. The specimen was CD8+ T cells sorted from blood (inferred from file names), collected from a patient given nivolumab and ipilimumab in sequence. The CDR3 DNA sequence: TGTGCCACAGGGGACAGGGGCTCCTACGAGCAGTACTTC. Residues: CATGDRGSYEQYF.